This TCR beta chain comes out of a study of blood T cell repertoires in COVID-19. Study at large: Specimens from acute and convalescent COVID-19 originated in the United States, Italy and Spain. Sample material is recorded as cDNA or gDNA derived from T cells, B-cell-depleted T cells, or PBMCs.

In the study's own analysis: Reference gene primer amplification in the assay estimated nucleated cell counts. Repertoires were generated with immunoSEQ multiplex PCR, while TCRdb's copy carries only in-frame clones and drops some. V and J calls and clone size are as listed in that table; D and trimming were resolved from the DNA. This table holds roughly 93,000 clones, roughly 80% found once. The CDR3 spans 15 residues. V trimming: 6 bases; J trimming: 1 base; junction bases outside the gene matches: 3. The germline CDR1 and CDR2 sequences are SNHLY and FYNNEI. This chain joins TRBV2 and TRBJ2-2; the match to TRBD2 covers 9 bases. Sequences were obtained from peripheral blood. The sequence came from a woman of 80 years or more with acute or convalescent COVID-19. Here the CDR3 DNA reads TGTGCCAGCAGGAAACTAGCGGGGAACACCGGGGAGCTGTTTTTT. Amino acid sequence: CASRKLAGNTGELFF.